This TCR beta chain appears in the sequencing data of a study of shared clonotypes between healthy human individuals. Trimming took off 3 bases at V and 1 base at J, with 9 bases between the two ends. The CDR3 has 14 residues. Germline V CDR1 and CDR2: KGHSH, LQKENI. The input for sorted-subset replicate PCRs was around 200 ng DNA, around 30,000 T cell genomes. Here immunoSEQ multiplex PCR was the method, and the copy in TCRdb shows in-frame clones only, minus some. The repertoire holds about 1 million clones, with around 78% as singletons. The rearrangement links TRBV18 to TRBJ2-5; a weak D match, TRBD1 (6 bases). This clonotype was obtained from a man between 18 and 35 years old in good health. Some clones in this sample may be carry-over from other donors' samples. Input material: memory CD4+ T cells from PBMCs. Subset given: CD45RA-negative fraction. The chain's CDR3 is CASSPTGSQETQYF. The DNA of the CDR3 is TGTGCCAGCTCACCCACAGGGAGCCAAGAGACCCAGTACTTC.